The present TCR beta chain was sequenced within a study of cytomegalovirus exposure and HLA in healthy donors. For the study at large: Assignment to the Caucasian-associated ancestry cluster applied to around four fifths of the approximately 370 genotyped donors. Study-level points and caveats: Later, an analysis showed that TCR beta chains associated with HLA were more clonally expanded than others that were equally common. The authors enumerated over 150 TCR beta chains as linked to cytomegalovirus.

PCR used 60 Vbeta primers and 13 Jbeta primers. The method was immunoSEQ multiplex PCR; TCRdb's version includes in-frame clones alone and lacks a portion of them. This table holds approximately 120,000 clones, 77% found once. The CDR3 loop spans 14 amino acids. With 6 bases removed from V and 5 bases from J, the gap between germline ends came to 12 bases. From germline, CDR1 is SGHRS and CDR2 YFSETQ. A note on this clone: The antigen remains unidentified.

The V gene is TRBV5-1, the J gene TRBJ1-6; perhaps TRBD1 as D (6 bases). The origin of this receptor is a man aged 40-50 years in good health and CMV-seropositive. The sample comprised PBMCs. The CDR3 DNA reads TGCGCCAGCAACACAGGGTTTGATAATTCACCCCTCCACTTT. It translates to CASNTGFDNSPLHF.